Shown below are 16 T cell receptor beta chains from a single sample sequenced in a study of cytomegalovirus exposure and HLA in healthy donors. Primers: 60 Vbeta forward and 13 Jbeta reverse. Some clones are missing from TCRdb's copy, which holds only in-frame ones; the method was immunoSEQ multiplex PCR. The sample lists approximately 160,000 clones, around 82% occurring once. The sequenced sample consisted of PBMCs. The receptor source for this set is a woman aged 45-65 years in good health and CMV-seropositive.

The gene calls are TRBV5-5 and TRBJ2-7, with a weak D call TRBD2 (6 bases). This CDR3 contains 14 residues. V lost 3 bases and J lost 0, with 10 bases in between. The germline gives CDR1 SGHKS, CDR2 YYEKEE (reference sequence). The CDR3, as DNA: TGTGCCAGCAGCTGGGACTCGCACTCCTACGAGCAGTACTTC. As protein: CASSWDSHSYEQYF. The full variable domain, rest sourced from reference TRBV5-5 and TRBJ2-7, is DAGVTQSPTHLIKTRGQQVTLRCSPISGHKSVSWYQQVLGQGPQFIFQYYEKEERGRGNFPDRFSARQFPNYSSELNVNALLLGDSALYLCASSWDSHSYEQYFGPGTRLTVT.

The chain links TRBV5-6 to TRBJ2-1; TRBD1 is a possible D gene (5 bases). Trimming left V 5 bases short and J 4 bases short, with 13 bases between. This CDR3 has 14 amino acids. Germline V lookup: CDR1 SGHDT, CDR2 YYEEEE. The CDR3 coding sequence is TGTGCCAGCAGGTCTGGGGCGGTGTACAATGAGCAGTTCTTC. Protein: CASRSGAVYNEQFF.

The chain carries TRBV7-9 and TRBJ1-2; the D gene is possibly TRBD1 (6 bases). The CDR3 extends over 15 amino acids. CDR1 SEHNR and CDR2 FQNEAQ come from the germline V gene (reference sequence). Trimming removed 1 base at V and 7 bases at J, with 16 bases between. The CDR3 loop reads CASSLDSNRASGYTF. CDR3 DNA: TGTGCCAGCAGCTTAGATTCGAACAGGGCAAGTGGCTACACCTTC.

The rearrangement joins TRBV5-8 to TRBJ2-1, with 9 bases aligning to TRBD2. This CDR3 comprises 16 residues. After removal of 5 bases from V and 2 bases from J, the junction contained 8 bases not matched to a gene. From germline, CDR1 is SGHTS and CDR2 YDEGEE. CDR3 sequence: CASRKKGLATYNEQFF. CDR3 coding DNA: TGTGCCAGCAGGAAAAAGGGACTAGCTACCTACAATGAGCAGTTCTTC.

The chain recombines TRBV25-1 with TRBJ1-6; D may be TRBD1 (5 bases). This CDR3 contains 17 residues. Germline CDR1 and CDR2: MGHDK and SYGVNS. The V and J ends lost 4 bases and 1 base respectively, with 14 bases between them. CDR3 amino acids: CASSVGAGGSYNSPLHF. Written as DNA, the CDR3 is TGTGCCAGCAGTGTGGGAGCCGGGGGGTCCTATAATTCACCCCTCCACTTT.

The rearrangement uses TRBV6-5 and TRBJ2-2; a possible D gene is TRBD1 (6 bases). The CDR3 extends over 13 amino acids. The germline V gene has CDR1 MNHEY and CDR2 SVGAGI. V dropped 3 bases and J dropped 5 bases, with 7 bases sitting between them. This chain's CDR3 is CASSYGTTGELFF. In DNA form, the CDR3 reads TGTGCCAGCAGTTATGGGACAACCGGGGAGCTGTTTTTT.

The gene calls are TRBV7-9 and TRBJ2-3; D is unclear. Germline lookup yields CDR1 SEHNR and CDR2 FQNEAQ (reference sequence). V was cut by 1 base and J by 2 bases, with 4 bases left in between. The CDR3 runs to 13 residues. The chain's CDR3 is CASSLDSTDTQYF. CDR3 coding DNA: TGTGCCAGCAGCTTAGACTCCACAGATACGCAGTATTTT.

This clone showed up just a few times. The chain is built from TRBV5-1 and TRBJ1-6; no definite D call. V gave up 0 bases and J gave up 3 bases, with 7 bases separating them. CDR1 and CDR2 (germline): SGHRS, YFSETQ. The CDR3 extends over 15 amino acids. The CDR3 sequence: CASSLAEGYNSPLHF. CDR3 DNA sequence: TGCGCCAGCAGCTTGGCTGAGGGCTATAATTCACCCCTCCACTTT.

The gene calls are TRBV20-1 and TRBJ1-2, with 10 positions matching TRBD1. Unmatched junction bases numbered 2, after V lost 6 bases and J lost 7 bases. The germline V gene encodes CDR1 DFQATT and CDR2 SNEGSKA (reference sequence). The CDR3 extends over 11 amino acids. The CDR3 DNA reads as TGCAGTGCCGACAGGGGGCTTGGCTACACCTTC. Its protein product is CSADRGLGYTF.

The chain uses TRBV12-5 and TRBJ1-3; 7 nucleotides match TRBD1. Germline CDR1 reads LGHNT; CDR2 reads FRNRAP. CDR3 length: 15 residues. V lost 2 bases to trimming and J lost 2 bases; unmatched junction nucleotides: 3. CDR3 in DNA: TGTGCTAGTGGTTTGCATCAGGGGGCTGGAAACACCATATATTTT. Translation: CASGLHQGAGNTIYF.

Only one count was recorded for this clone. The V and J genes are TRBV5-6 and TRBJ2-1; D is possibly TRBD1 (5 bases). The CDR3 sequence is 16 residues long. Trimming stripped 4 bases from V and 4 bases from J, with 18 bases between. Per the germline V gene, CDR1 is SGHDT and CDR2 is YYEEEE. CDR3 protein: CASSQPGQGRYNEQFF. CDR3 in DNA: TGTGCCAGCAGCCAACCCGGACAAGGGCGGTACAATGAGCAGTTCTTC. Based on the CDR3 plus reference TRBV5-6 and TRBJ2-1, the full variable domain is DAGVTQSPTHLIKTRGQQVTLRCSPKSGHDTVSWYQQALGQGPQFIFQYYEEEERQRGNFPDRFSGHQFPNYSSELNVNALLLGDSALYLCASSQPGQGRYNEQFFGPGTRLTVL.

The CDR3 sequence is CASSPPGQGANSPLHF. In DNA form, the CDR3 reads TGTGCCAGCAGCCCCCCGGGACAGGGGGCGAATTCACCCCTCCACTTT. J is TRBJ1-6 and V is TRBV6-6, with 12 bases fitting TRBD1. CDR3 size: 16 residues. Trimming cost V 6 bases and J 7 bases; bases outside gene matches: 7. CDR1 is MNHNY and CDR2 is SVGAGI in the germline V gene (reference sequence).

The chain employs TRBV7-9 and TRBJ2-5; 7 nucleotides agree with TRBD2. The CDR3 totals 15 residues. CDR1 is SEHNR and CDR2 is FQNEAQ in the germline V gene (reference sequence). With V trimmed by 5 bases and J by 2 bases, 8 bases remained unmatched. This chain's CDR3 is CASSRRGNPQETQYF. The CDR3 DNA reads as TGTGCCAGCAGCCGGCGGGGGAACCCACAAGAGACCCAGTACTTC.

This clone was counted a few times. This rearrangement joins TRBV29-1 to TRBJ1-1, with D uncertain. V lost 4 bases and J 5 bases, leaving 14 bases between the germline ends. Germline CDR1 is SQVTM and CDR2 is ANQGSEA. This CDR3 has 13 residues. The CDR3 DNA follows: TGCAGCGTTGGCGTCACTACCGGGACTGAAGCTTTCTTT. Translation: CSVGVTTGTEAFF.

The chain employs TRBV9 and TRBJ2-7, with 7 nucleotides matching TRBD2. J lost 5 bases, V lost 4 bases, and 6 bases had no gene match. Germline CDR1 is SGDLS and CDR2 is YYNGEE. This CDR3 has 13 residues. The CDR3 spells CASSSRGGNEQYF. The DNA for the CDR3 is TGTGCCAGCAGCTCGCGGGGAGGGAACGAGCAGTACTTC.

V gene TRBV6-1 combines with J gene TRBJ2-5, with 9 bases identical to TRBD2. The DNA end lines up better with TRBJ2-7; the J call may be wrong. Germline CDR1 is MNHNS and CDR2 is SASEGT. CDR3 length: 12 amino acids. The CDR3 DNA follows: TGTGCCACGCGGGGGGGAAGTAACGAGCAGTACTTC. The encoded protein is CATRGGSNEQYF.